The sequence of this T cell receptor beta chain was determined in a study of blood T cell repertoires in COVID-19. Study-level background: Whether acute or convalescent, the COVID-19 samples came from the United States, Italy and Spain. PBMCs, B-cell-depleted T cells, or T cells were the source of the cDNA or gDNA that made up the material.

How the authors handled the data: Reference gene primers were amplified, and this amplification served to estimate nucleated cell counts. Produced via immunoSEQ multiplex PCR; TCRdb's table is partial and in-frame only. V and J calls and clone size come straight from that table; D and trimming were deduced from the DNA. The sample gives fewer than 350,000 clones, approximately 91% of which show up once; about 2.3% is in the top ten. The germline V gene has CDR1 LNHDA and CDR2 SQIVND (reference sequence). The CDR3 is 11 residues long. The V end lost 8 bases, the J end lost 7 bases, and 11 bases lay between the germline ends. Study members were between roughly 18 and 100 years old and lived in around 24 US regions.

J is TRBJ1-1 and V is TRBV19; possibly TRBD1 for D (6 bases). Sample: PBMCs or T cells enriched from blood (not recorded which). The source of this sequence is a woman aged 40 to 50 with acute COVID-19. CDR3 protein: CASLQGYEAFF. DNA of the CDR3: TGTGCCAGTCTACAGGGATATGAAGCTTTCTTT.